The present TCR beta chain was sequenced within a study of T cell repertoires in aging, cancer and after chemotherapy. Turning to the study itself: Paired samples before and after chemotherapy came from glioblastoma patients receiving temozolomide-based therapy. Broader study findings: Compared with age-matched healthy donors, untreated hematological or solid cancer patients showed higher blood TCR clonality. No conclusions about immunological memory after chemotherapy can be drawn from the repertoire data. Rebound thymic output was suggested by rising median generation probability during chemotherapy in each cancer cohort.

Turning to this clonotype: Its antigen is unknown.

A mixed TRB-A/B primer pool amplified rearranged TRB by multiplex touch-down PCR. TCRdb recomputed calls from the multiplex PCR reads with MiXCR, one row per CDR3 protein. The table has some 19,000 distinct CDR3 sequences, roughly 35% seen once. J gave up 0 bases and V 7 bases, and 5 bases lay outside the gene matches. Per the germline V gene, CDR1 is SQVTM and CDR2 is ANQGSEA. The CDR3 has 13 residues. TCR beta rearrangements were amplified from peripheral blood genomic DNA. This clonotype originated in a human donor with a solid tumor. The sequenced sample consisted of blood. The V gene is TRBV29-1, the J gene TRBJ1-2; 7 nucleotides match TRBD1. The CDR3 sequence is CSATGVPNYGYTF. Written as DNA, the CDR3 is TGCAGCGCTACAGGGGTTCCTAACTATGGCTACACCTTC. The entire variable domain, with the rest obtained from reference TRBV29-1 and TRBJ1-2, is as follows: SAVISQKPSRDICQRGTSLTIQCQVDSQVTMMFWYRQQPGQSLTLIATANQGSEATYESGFVIDKFPISRPNLTFSTLTVSNMSPEDSSIYLCSATGVPNYGYTFGSGTRLTVV.